This T cell receptor beta chain was observed in a study of T cell clones after liver transplantation. At the level of the study: Patients counted as tolerant after at least one year off all immunosuppression, enzymes not exceeding twice normal. Findings and limits, study-wide: Conclusions were preliminary, with small, heterogeneous patient groups.

Trimming left V 3 bases short and J 10 bases short, with 13 bases between. Germline CDR1 is ENHRY and CDR2 is SYGVKD. This CDR3 region has 13 residues. This clone was recorded once. Its matching antigen is unknown. Assay used: immunoSEQ multiplex PCR; TCRdb lists only in-frame clones, some missing. The data contain some 110,000 clones, approximately 78% of them singletons. The receptor was isolated from a human donor who received a liver transplant. The starting material was CD4+ T cells from blood, obtained before liver transplant. The chain carries TRBV10-3 and TRBJ2-1; D not resolved. CDR3 bases: TGTGCCATCAGTGATCTTCCTGGGCGAGAGCAGTTCTTC. This codes for CAISDLPGREQFF.